Below are 30 T cell receptor beta chains sequenced from a single sample in a study of blood T cell repertoires in COVID-19. This table comes from immunoSEQ multiplex PCR, and its TCRdb copy is limited to in-frame clones, with some not included. The sample holds about 270,000 clones, about four fifths seen once. Sequenced: peripheral blood. Every receptor here comes from a woman aged 18-30 years with acute or convalescent COVID-19.

J is TRBJ2-1 and V is TRBV27; 7 bases align to TRBD2. This CDR3 comprises 13 residues. CDR1 is MNHEY and CDR2 is SMNVEV in the germline V gene (reference sequence). V was clipped by 7 bases and J by 8 bases; unmatched bases: 8. CDR3 residues: CASNPRGRDEQFF. The CDR3 region has the DNA TGTGCCAGCAACCCGCGGGGGAGGGATGAGCAGTTCTTC.

This chain uses TRBV5-6 with TRBJ2-3, with D tentatively TRBD1 (5 bases). Germline CDR1 SGHDT, CDR2 YYEEEE. The CDR3 loop spans 15 amino acids. V was shortened by 3 bases and J by 2 bases, with 13 bases between the two germline ends. For the CDR3, the DNA is TGTGCCAGCAGCTCATCAGGGTATCCCACAGATACGCAGTATTTT. Translating gives CASSSSGYPTDTQYF.

V usage is TRBV7-6 and J usage is TRBJ2-3; 9 nucleotides match TRBD1. V was pared by 5 bases and J by 4 bases, with 4 bases of the junction left unmatched. In germline, CDR1 is SGHVS, CDR2 FNYEAQ. The CDR3 runs 14 residues. This chain's CDR3 is CASSARQGADTQYF. CDR3 coding DNA: TGTGCCAGCAGCGCCCGACAGGGGGCAGATACGCAGTATTTT. The full variable domain, rest sourced from reference TRBV7-6 and TRBJ2-3, is GAGVSQSPRYKVTKRGQDVALRCDPISGHVSLYWYRQALGQGPEFLTYFNYEAQQDKSGLPNDRFSAERPEGSISTLTIQRTEQRDSAMYRCASSARQGADTQYFGPGTRLTVL.

In this sample, this clone turned up a few times. The gene calls are TRBV15 and TRBJ2-1; tentatively, D is TRBD2 (6 bases). The CDR3 consists of 16 residues. In germline, CDR1 is LNHNV, CDR2 YYDKDF (reference sequence). Between the trimmed V and J ends, which lost 2 bases and 10 bases, there was a span of 21 bases. DNA of the CDR3: TGTGCCACCAGCAGACCTCGGGACTCCGTAGGTGGGGAGCAGTTCTTC. Encoded protein: CATSRPRDSVGGEQFF.

V and J are TRBV13 and TRBJ1-4; D gene uncertain. The CDR3 is made up of 14 amino acids. Germline CDR1 is PRHDT and CDR2 is FYEKMQ (reference sequence). V was pared by 2 bases and J by 0 bases, with 4 bases between. The CDR3 here is CASSLTATNEKLFF. DNA of the CDR3: TGTGCCAGCAGCTTAACAGCAACTAATGAAAAACTGTTTTTT.

This sequence joins TRBV4-3 and TRBJ2-7; 9 bases are a match to TRBD1. Per the germline V gene, CDR1 is LGHNA and CDR2 is YSLEER. This CDR3 has 17 residues. V was pared by 0 bases and J by 4 bases, with 10 bases of the junction left unmatched. In DNA, the CDR3 is TGCGCCAGCAGCCAAGATATACCGGGACAGGGTATTTACGAGCAGTACTTC. Translating gives CASSQDIPGQGIYEQYF.

This chain uses TRBV7-9 with TRBJ2-7; 7 bases are a match to TRBD1. The germline CDR1 and CDR2 sequences are SEHNR and FQNEAQ (reference sequence). CDR3 length: 11 amino acids. Germline trimming cut 8 bases from V and 7 bases from J; bases unmatched to any gene: 5. DNA for the CDR3: TGTGCCAGCGAACAGGGGCTTGAGCAGTACTTC. Its translation: CASEQGLEQYF.

Details on this clone: A single base separates this from a much larger clone, so it may be a read error. The chain employs TRBV25-1 and TRBJ1-5, with 9 bases identical to TRBD1. CDR1 MGHDK and CDR2 SYGVNS come from the germline V gene. The CDR3 has 13 amino acids. Trimming removed 6 bases from V and 4 bases from J; junction bases left unmatched: 1. The CDR3 protein is CASSGTGNQPQHF. CDR3 bases: TGTGCCAGCAGCGGGACAGGGAATCAGCCCCAGCATTTT.

The V and J genes are TRBV7-9 and TRBJ1-1, with 8 bases matching TRBD1. The CDR3 length is 17 residues. CDR1 is SEHNR and CDR2 is FQNEAQ in the germline V gene (reference sequence). The V gene end was trimmed by 5 bases and the J gene end by 1 base; junction bases not matched to a gene: 12. The CDR3 is CASSQTPRDRRNTEAFF. CDR3 nucleotide sequence: TGTGCCAGCAGCCAAACCCCCCGGGACAGGAGGAACACTGAAGCTTTCTTT.

The rearrangement links TRBV5-1 to TRBJ2-3; 10 bases map to TRBD2. The length of the CDR3 is 15 residues. V lost 3 bases, J lost 1 base, and 2 bases stayed unmatched. Germline V lookup: CDR1 SGHRS, CDR2 YFSETQ. CDR3 sequence: CASSSSGRGTDTQYF. CDR3 in DNA: TGCGCCAGCAGCTCTAGCGGGAGAGGCACAGATACGCAGTATTTT.

This rearrangement joins TRBV3-1 (or the pseudogene TRBV3-2) to TRBJ2-1, with 8 nucleotides matching TRBD2. The V gene's germline CDR1 is LGHDT and CDR2 YNNKEL (reference sequence). The CDR3 runs 18 residues. V was clipped by 1 base and J by 3 bases; unmatched bases: 11. The CDR3 region is CASSQVIERENFYNEQFF. CDR3 nucleotides: TGTGCCAGCAGCCAAGTAATTGAGCGGGAGAACTTCTACAATGAGCAGTTCTTC.

This chain joins TRBV3-1 (or the pseudogene TRBV3-2) and TRBJ2-2; the match to TRBD2 covers 7 bases. This CDR3 spans 16 amino acids. The V gene end was trimmed by 6 bases and the J gene end by 4 bases; junction bases not matched to a gene: 11. Germline CDR1 reads LGHDT; CDR2 reads YNNKEL (reference sequence). This chain's CDR3 is CASRDASGIGTGELFF. In DNA form, the CDR3 reads TGTGCCAGCAGGGACGCGAGCGGGATCGGCACCGGGGAGCTGTTTTTT.

This clone was found once. In nucleotides, the CDR3 is TGTGCCAGCTCACCTCGGGACAGTCCCACTGAAGCTTTCTTT. Amino acid sequence: CASSPRDSPTEAFF. J is TRBJ1-1 and V is TRBV18; 7 positions match TRBD1. V lost 3 bases to trimming and J lost 4 bases; unmatched junction nucleotides: 5. CDR3 size: 14 residues. CDR1 KGHSH and CDR2 LQKENI come from the germline V gene.

The V call is TRBV19, the J call TRBJ1-2; 7 nucleotides align to TRBD1. Germline V gene sequence: CDR1 LNHDA, CDR2 SQIVND (reference sequence). This CDR3 region has 15 residues. V lost 6 bases and J lost 4; bases outside the gene matches: 11. The DNA for the CDR3 is TGTGCCAGTAGACCATCAGGACAGGCTCGCTATGGCTACACCTTC. As protein: CASRPSGQARYGYTF.

This chain uses TRBV5-1 with TRBJ2-5; tentatively, D is TRBD1 (6 bases). V was trimmed by 0 bases and J by 5 bases, leaving 8 bases between them. In germline, CDR1 is SGHRS, CDR2 YFSETQ. The CDR3 loop spans 13 amino acids. As DNA, the CDR3 is TGCGCCAGCAGCTTGGTGCAGGGGGAGACCCAGTACTTC. It encodes CASSLVQGETQYF.

This clone was counted a single time. V and J are TRBV4-3 and TRBJ2-3; the match to TRBD2 covers 7 bases. Losses at the gene ends were 1 base for V and 4 bases for J; bases not matched to a gene: 8. Germline CDR1 and CDR2: LGHNA and YSLEER. The CDR3 extends over 16 amino acids. CDR3 nucleotide sequence: TGCGCCAGCAGCCAAGCTTGGCGGGAGCCCCCAGATACGCAGTATTTT. Translating it yields CASSQAWREPPDTQYF.

This clone is a singleton in its sample. The rearrangement links TRBV5-1 to TRBJ1-1, with TRBD1 matching 9 bases. From germline, CDR1 is SGHRS and CDR2 YFSETQ. V was clipped by 0 bases and J by 0 bases; unmatched bases: 3. The CDR3 is 16 amino acids. The CDR3 spells CASSLGGQGLNTEAFF. The CDR3 region has the DNA TGCGCCAGCAGCTTGGGGGGACAGGGCTTGAACACTGAAGCTTTCTTT. Drawing the rest from reference TRBV5-1 and TRBJ1-1, the complete variable domain is KAGVTQTPRYLIKTRGQQVTLSCSPISGHRSVSWYQQTPGQGLQFLFEYFSETQRNKGNFPGRFSGRQFSNSRSEMNVSTLELGDSALYLCASSLGGQGLNTEAFFGQGTRLTVV.

This chain joins TRBV5-1 and TRBJ2-5; TRBD2 aligns across 10 bases. Losses at the gene ends were 3 bases for V and 4 bases for J; bases not matched to a gene: 9. CDR3 length: 16 amino acids. Germline V gene lookup returns CDR1 SGHRS and CDR2 YFSETQ. The CDR3 spells CASSWGTSGIGETQYF. CDR3 coding DNA: TGCGCCAGCAGCTGGGGTACTAGCGGGATTGGAGAGACCCAGTACTTC.

The chain employs TRBV28 and TRBJ1-4; D unclear. The CDR3 runs 16 residues. Looked up from germline, CDR1 is MDHEN and CDR2 is SYDVKM. V was pared by 2 bases and J by 3 bases, with 13 bases between. In DNA, the CDR3 is TGTGCCAGCAGTTTAATCTCCATTTCGGCTAATGAAAAACTGTTTTTT. It is translated as CASSLISISANEKLFF. The variable domain in full, completed from reference TRBV28 and TRBJ1-4, reads DVKVTQSSRYLVKRTGEKVFLECVQDMDHENMFWYRQDPGLGLRLIYFSYDVKMKEKGDIPEGYSVSREKKERFSLILESASTNQTSMYLCASSLISISANEKLFFGSGTQLSVL.

This clone was recorded a few times. The chain couples TRBV6-5 to TRBJ1-5, with D unresolved. The CDR3 extends over 13 amino acids. V lost 6 bases and J 1 base, leaving 7 bases between the germline ends. CDR1 MNHEY and CDR2 SVGAGI come from the germline V gene. This CDR3 reads CASRVQSNQPQHF. Written as DNA, the CDR3 is TGTGCCAGCAGAGTACAGAGCAATCAGCCCCAGCATTTT.

V usage is TRBV30 and J usage is TRBJ2-1; the D gene is possibly TRBD2 (5 bases). There are 17 residues in the CDR3. The V end lost 0 bases, the J end lost 9 bases, and 24 bases lay between the germline ends. The germline gives CDR1 GTSNPN, CDR2 SVGIG (reference sequence). In DNA form, the CDR3 reads TGTGCCTGGAGTGTACCCTGGGCCATAGCGAACGTGGGTGAGCAGTTCTTC. This sequence encodes CAWSVPWAIANVGEQFF.

The chain combines TRBV3-1 (or the pseudogene TRBV3-2) with TRBJ2-1, with no clear D. Trimming shortened V by 0 bases and J by 6 bases, and 9 bases separated the two germline ends. This CDR3 region has 14 residues. Looked up from germline, CDR1 is LGHDT and CDR2 is YNNKEL (reference sequence). CDR3 in DNA: TGTGCCAGCAGCCAAGATTTGATAGTCAATGAGCAGTTCTTC. Its protein is CASSQDLIVNEQFF.

The genes are TRBV2 and TRBJ1-4, with no clear D. V dropped 1 base and J dropped 12 bases, with 21 bases sitting between them. CDR1 is SNHLY, CDR2 FYNNEI, per germline. CDR3 length equals 16 residues. The CDR3 nucleotides are TGTGCCAGCAGTGAAGGGTTCGGGCCGCCGGACGGGGAACTGTTTTTT. Amino acid sequence: CASSEGFGPPDGELFF.

The V gene is TRBV7-8, the J gene TRBJ1-6; D may be TRBD1 (5 bases). Trimming took off 4 bases at V and 10 bases at J, with 11 bases between the two ends. This CDR3 spans 13 amino acids. From germline, CDR1 is SGHVS and CDR2 FQNEAQ. CDR3 nucleotides: TGTGCCAGCAGCTGGGGGGGGGTATCACCCCTCCACTTT. Translating it yields CASSWGGVSPLHF.

A single count supports this clone. This chain's CDR3 is CASSQSRALSSYNEQFF. The CDR3 coding sequence is TGTGCCAGCAGCCAAAGCAGGGCCCTGAGCTCCTACAATGAGCAGTTCTTC. The chain employs TRBV14 and TRBJ2-1; D perhaps matches TRBD1 (5 bases). The CDR3 extends over 17 amino acids. Trimming removed 2 bases from V and 0 bases from J, with 14 bases in between. Germline V gene lookup returns CDR1 SGHDN and CDR2 FVKESK.

The chain joins TRBV5-8 to TRBJ1-2, with D perhaps matching TRBD1 (5 bases). CDR1 and CDR2 (germline): SGHTS, YDEGEE. This CDR3 comprises 14 residues. Trimming shortened V by 4 bases and J by 7 bases, and 17 bases separated the two germline ends. CDR3 loop: CASSGAGPRSGYTF. The CDR3 region has the DNA TGTGCCAGCAGCGGGGCCGGGCCCAGAAGTGGCTACACCTTC.

J is TRBJ2-1 and V is TRBV29-1, with TRBD2 matching over 10 bases. The germline V gene encodes CDR1 SQVTM and CDR2 ANQGSEA. The CDR3 sequence is 19 residues long. V trimming: 0 bases; J trimming: 9 bases; junction bases outside the gene matches: 20. The CDR3 region has the DNA TGCAGCGTTGAAGATCTTTTGGGCCTAGCGGGGGACGATTTATTTGAGCAGTTCTTC. Encoded protein: CSVEDLLGLAGDDLFEQFF.

V gene TRBV9 combines with J gene TRBJ2-7, with 7 bases fitting TRBD1. The V segment lost 0 bases and the J segment 3 bases; nucleotides outside the gene matches: 6. This CDR3 spans 15 amino acids. Germline CDR1 is SGDLS and CDR2 is YYNGEE. Written as DNA, the CDR3 is TGTGCCAGCAGCGTAGAGGGGGCGACAGTCTACGAGCAGTACTTC. Translated, it gives CASSVEGATVYEQYF.

This chain links TRBV11-2 with TRBJ1-1; 7 bases are shared with TRBD1. CDR1 and CDR2 (germline): SGHAT, FQNNGV. The ends lost 0 bases at V and 4 bases at J; junction bases unmatched: 2. This CDR3 spans 14 amino acids. Here the CDR3 DNA reads TGTGCCAGCAGCTTAGAACAGGGGCTCACTGAAGCTTTCTTT. Residues: CASSLEQGLTEAFF. The variable domain in full, with the rest retrieved from reference TRBV11-2 and TRBJ1-1, is EAGVAQSPRYKIIEKRQSVAFWCNPISGHATLYWYQQILGQGPKLLIQFQNNGVVDDSQLPKDRFSAERLKGVDSTLKIQPAKLEDSAVYLCASSLEQGLTEAFFGQGTRLTVV.

The chain uses TRBV6-4 and TRBJ2-3; 10 nucleotides line up with TRBD2. Per the germline V gene, CDR1 is MRHNA and CDR2 is SNTAGT. The CDR3 has 16 amino acids. V was clipped by 1 base and J by 4 bases; unmatched bases: 5. This CDR3 reads CASSDWASGSPDTQYF. The CDR3 DNA is TGTGCCAGCAGTGACTGGGCTAGCGGGAGTCCAGATACGCAGTATTTT.